This T cell receptor (beta chain) was obtained from a study of blood T cell repertoires in COVID-19. Measured with immunoSEQ multiplex PCR; TCRdb has only the in-frame clones, and not every one. The top ten hold about 4.6% of the sample, which has 270,000 or so clones, roughly nine tenths seen once. The clonotype originates from a woman in her 40s who had recovered from COVID-19. Material: peripheral blood.

CDR3 loop: CSAPGALGYTF. The CDR3 DNA follows: TGCAGTGCTCCAGGGGCCCTGGGCTACACCTTC. The chain uses TRBV20-1 and TRBJ1-2; D perhaps matches TRBD1 (6 bases). The V end lost 5 bases, the J end lost 8 bases, and 12 bases lay between the germline ends. This CDR3 has 11 amino acids. Germline assignment: CDR1 DFQATT and CDR2 SNEGSKA (reference sequence).